These 30 T cell receptor beta chains were sequenced from one sample in a study of siplizumab effects on memory and regulatory T cells. Sequenced by immunoSEQ multiplex PCR; TCRdb stores in-frame clones only, minus some. The table shows around 110,000 clones, with 90% to 95% occurring only once. The sample was non-Treg CD4+ T cells sorted from blood. These receptors all come from a human donor in good health.

The genes are TRBV21-1 and TRBJ2-3; TRBD2, the D gene given by the table, was not confirmed from the DNA. TRBV21-1 is a pseudogene segment. The CDR3 is made up of 15 amino acids. The CDR3: CASPLAVPYTDTQYF. Here the CDR3 DNA reads TGTGCCAGCCCCTTAGCGGTTCCTTACACAGATACGCAGTATTTT.

V usage is TRBV18 and J usage is TRBJ1-2, with 8 bases aligning to TRBD1. The germline V gene encodes CDR1 KGHSH and CDR2 LQKENI. The CDR3 contains 19 residues. The V and J ends lost 3 bases and 3 bases, in that order; junction bases with no gene match: 18. CDR3 coding DNA: TGTGCCAGCTCACCGGTCGACAGGGGACGCGCCGCGGCCGACTATGGCTACACCTTC. Its protein is CASSPVDRGRAAADYGYTF.

The V and J genes are TRBV25-1 and TRBJ2-7, with a tentative D call TRBD2 (5 bases). CDR1 is MGHDK, CDR2 SYGVNS, per germline. V lost 3 bases, J lost 2 bases, and 11 bases lay in between. The CDR3 sequence is 14 residues long. CDR3 sequence reads: CASSDLVAPYEQYF. In DNA, the CDR3 is TGTGCCAGCAGTGATCTGGTAGCGCCCTACGAGCAGTACTTC.

The CDR3 here is CASSSGGVYGYTF. The CDR3 DNA reads TGTGCCAGCAGTTCTGGGGGGGTATATGGCTACACCTTC. V usage is TRBV6-1 and J usage is TRBJ1-2, with a tentative D call TRBD1 (5 bases). The V end lost 5 bases, the J end lost 5 bases, and 12 bases lay between the germline ends. The CDR3 totals 13 residues. Germline values: CDR1 MNHNS, CDR2 SASEGT.

The chain is built from TRBV19 and TRBJ1-5; D is ambiguous. CDR3 length equals 14 residues. Germline V gives CDR1 LNHDA, CDR2 SQIVND (reference sequence). V was shortened by 4 bases and J by 3 bases, with 10 bases between the two germline ends. Here the CDR3 reads CASSTDTHNQPQHF. The CDR3 DNA follows: TGTGCCAGTAGTACCGACACCCACAATCAGCCCCAGCATTTT.

The V and J genes are TRBV18 and TRBJ2-7, with D perhaps TRBD2 (8 bases). Germline CDR1 and CDR2: KGHSH and LQKENI. The CDR3 length is 15 residues. Trimming removed 2 bases at V and 4 bases at J, with 15 bases between. The CDR3 spells CASSPSGGTEYEQYF. CDR3 in DNA: TGTGCCAGCTCACCATCGGGGGGGACAGAGTACGAGCAGTACTTC.

On this clone: Relative to the germline gene, one junction end is altered; a read error may explain this. The V call is TRBV7-3, the J call TRBJ2-2, with D possibly being TRBD1 or TRBD2 (5 bases each). CDR1 is SGHTA, CDR2 FQGTGA, per germline. This CDR3 is built from 15 residues. CDR3 DNA: TGTGCCAGCAGCCCCGGGACGGCGAACGCCGGGGAGCTGTTTTTT. Its translation: CASSPGTANAGELFF. Using reference TRBV7-3 and TRBJ2-2 for the parts outside the CDR3, the full variable domain is GAGVSQTPSNKVTEKGKYVELRCDPISGHTALYWYRQSLGQGPEFLIYFQGTGAADDSGLPNDRFFAVRPEGSVSTLKIQRTERGDSAVYLCASSPGTANAGELFFGEGSRLTVL.

The chain employs TRBV5-1 and TRBJ2-5; D perhaps matches TRBD2 (5 bases). The germline CDR1 and CDR2 sequences are SGHRS and YFSETQ. This CDR3 is 14 amino acids long. Trimming took 4 bases from V and 4 from J, leaving 14 bases between them. In DNA form, the CDR3 reads TGCGCCAGCAGCCCCGGGGAAGGGAGAGAGACCCAGTACTTC. Translating it yields CASSPGEGRETQYF.

This CDR3 reads CAWSPGRIPAYEQYF. DNA of the CDR3: TGTGCCTGGAGTCCTGGAAGGATTCCGGCCTACGAGCAGTACTTC. This chain joins TRBV30 and TRBJ2-7; D uncertain. The ends were cut back, 2 bases at V and 2 bases at J, with 16 bases in the middle. Germline-derived CDR1 and CDR2 are GTSNPN and SVGIG (reference sequence). This CDR3 has 15 residues.

The rearrangement uses TRBV7-3 and TRBJ1-1; 8 bases match TRBD1. In germline, CDR1 is SGHTA, CDR2 FQGTGA. CDR3 length equals 14 residues. Trimming at V came to 1 base and at J to 3 bases, leaving 1 base not matched to a gene. The DNA for the CDR3 is TGTGCCAGCAGCTTAAAGACAGGGGACACTGAAGCTTTCTTT. Amino acids: CASSLKTGDTEAFF.

In its sample, this clone was seen once. This chain joins TRBV11-2 and TRBJ1-5; TRBD1 matches at 9 bases. Germline trimming cut 5 bases from V and 6 bases from J; bases unmatched to any gene: 5. Germline CDR1 and CDR2: SGHAT and FQNNGV. The CDR3 runs to 14 residues. The CDR3 here is CASSPGQGSQPQHF. The DNA for the CDR3 is TGTGCCAGCAGCCCCGGACAGGGGAGTCAGCCCCAGCATTTT.

The genes are TRBV11-2 and TRBJ1-2; a possible D gene is TRBD1 (5 bases). Germline V gives CDR1 SGHAT, CDR2 FQNNGV. V was shortened by 7 bases and J by 4 bases, with 19 bases between the two germline ends. The CDR3 is made up of 15 amino acids. This chain's CDR3 is CASTALAGRPYGYTF. The CDR3 DNA sequence: TGTGCCAGCACCGCCCTGGCAGGGAGACCCTATGGCTACACCTTC.

The chain employs TRBV5-1 and TRBJ1-3, with 7 bases identical to TRBD1. CDR3 size: 14 residues. Unmatched junction bases numbered 3, after V lost 4 bases and J lost 2 bases. Per germline, CDR1 SGHRS and CDR2 YFSETQ. CDR3 nucleotide sequence: TGCGCCAGCAGCGGAGGGACAGCTGGAAACACCATATATTTT. It yields the protein CASSGGTAGNTIYF. The entire variable domain, with the rest obtained from reference TRBV5-1 and TRBJ1-3, is as follows: KAGVTQTPRYLIKTRGQQVTLSCSPISGHRSVSWYQQTPGQGLQFLFEYFSETQRNKGNFPGRFSGRQFSNSRSEMNVSTLELGDSALYLCASSGGTAGNTIYFGEGSWLTVV.

This clone was seen once. V gene TRBV5-1 combines with J gene TRBJ1-2; the D gene is possibly TRBD1 (6 bases). Per the germline V gene, CDR1 is SGHRS and CDR2 is YFSETQ. This CDR3 has 16 amino acids. V lost 0 bases to trimming and J lost 2 bases, with 14 bases between them. The CDR3, as DNA: TGCGCCAGCAGCTTGGCCTACGACAGGCTGAACTATGGCTACACCTTC. Translating it yields CASSLAYDRLNYGYTF.

Points on this clone: The same CDR3 is also encoded by other DNA sequences in this sample. This sequence joins TRBV2 and TRBJ2-7, with 9 bases identical to TRBD1. Germline V gene lookup returns CDR1 SNHLY and CDR2 FYNNEI. This CDR3 contains 14 residues. V gave up 8 bases and J gave up 3 bases; unmatched junction bases: 8. The CDR3 loop is CASSAGTGRYEQYF. The CDR3 DNA sequence: TGTGCCAGCTCGGCCGGGACAGGGCGCTACGAGCAGTACTTC.

This chain links TRBV9 with TRBJ1-3, with 8 bases matching TRBD1. Germline loops: CDR1 SGDLS, CDR2 YYNGEE. The J segment lost 4 bases and the V segment lost 2 bases, leaving 2 bases of the junction unmatched. The CDR3 sequence is 14 residues long. The chain's CDR3 is CASSVGQGGNTIYF. In DNA form, the CDR3 reads TGTGCCAGCAGCGTCGGACAGGGAGGAAACACCATATATTTT.

This sequence joins TRBV6-5 and TRBJ1-1; 9 bases fit TRBD1. Germline V gene data show CDR1 as MNHEY and CDR2 as SVGAGI. This CDR3 comprises 14 residues. J lost 7 bases, V lost 3 bases, and 6 bases had no gene match. CDR3 DNA: TGTGCCAGCAGTTATGGGGACAGGGTTGATGAAGCTTTCTTT. As protein: CASSYGDRVDEAFF.

J is TRBJ2-3 and V is TRBV5-1, with D possibly being TRBD1 (5 bases). V was trimmed by 6 bases and J by 3 bases, leaving 11 bases between them. The CDR3 contains 13 residues. Germline CDR1 is SGHRS and CDR2 is YFSETQ. CDR3 nucleotides: TGCGCCAGCACCACTGGGGCTACAGATACGCAGTATTTT. Translated, it gives CASTTGATDTQYF.

The chain recombines TRBV10-3 with TRBJ2-5; TRBD2 aligns across 10 bases. V lost 6 bases to trimming and J lost 3 bases; unmatched junction nucleotides: 13. From germline, CDR1 is ENHRY and CDR2 SYGVKD. This CDR3 has 17 amino acids. The CDR3 DNA reads as TGTGCCATCAGGGGGGAGCGGGAGGGCCTTTTTGAAGAGACCCAGTACTTC. It codes for CAIRGEREGLFEETQYF.

This chain uses TRBV12-5 with TRBJ1-1; D unresolved. CDR1 is LGHNT, CDR2 FRNRAP, per germline. The CDR3 contains 15 residues. V lost 1 base, J lost 0 bases, and 9 bases lay in between. The CDR3 DNA reads TGTGCTAGTGGTTTGGACACCTACCTGAACACTGAAGCTTTCTTT. This codes for CASGLDTYLNTEAFF. Full variable domain (outside the CDR3, taken from reference TRBV12-5 and TRBJ1-1): DARVTQTPRHKVTEMGQEVTMRCQPILGHNTVFWYRQTMMQGLELLAYFRNRAPLDDSGMPKDRFSAEMPDATLATLKIQPSEPRDSAVYFCASGLDTYLNTEAFFGQGTRLTVV.

The CDR3 DNA reads as TGTGCCAGCAGCTCTACCCTAAAGGATCACGAGCAGTACTTC. This sequence encodes CASSSTLKDHEQYF. The rearrangement uses TRBV5-4 and TRBJ2-7; no reliable D call. The CDR3 is 14 amino acids. Trimming took 3 bases from V and 5 from J, leaving 15 bases between them. In germline, CDR1 is SGHNT, CDR2 YYREEE (reference sequence). Full variable domain (remainder filled in from reference TRBV5-4 and TRBJ2-7): ETGVTQSPTHLIKTRGQQVTLRCSSQSGHNTVSWYQQALGQGPQFIFQYYREEENGRGNFPPRFSGLQFPNYSSELNVNALELDDSALYLCASSSTLKDHEQYFGPGTRLTVT.

The chain carries TRBV6-1 and TRBJ1-1; D remains ambiguous. Germline V CDR1 and CDR2: MNHNS, SASEGT. Trimming stripped 1 base from V and 4 bases from J, with 13 bases between. The CDR3 totals 15 residues. CDR3 nucleotides: TGTGCCAGCAGTGAAGAATTCATAGGGAGCACTGAAGCTTTCTTT. Its translation is CASSEEFIGSTEAFF.

The V call is TRBV7-8, the J call TRBJ1-6; the D gene is possibly TRBD1 (5 bases). Trimming removed 4 bases at V and 7 bases at J, with 14 bases between. The CDR3 has 15 residues. Per the germline V gene, CDR1 is SGHVS and CDR2 is FQNEAQ. The CDR3 DNA reads as TGTGCCAGCAGCTCTCCCCGGGGGGACAATTCACCCCTCCACTTT. This sequence encodes CASSSPRGDNSPLHF.

The table lists this clone with a count of one. V usage is TRBV15 and J usage is TRBJ2-4, with 8 bases lining up with TRBD2. The germline V gene encodes CDR1 LNHNV and CDR2 YYDKDF (reference sequence). The CDR3 extends over 18 amino acids. Unmatched junction bases numbered 7, after V lost 0 bases and J lost 0 bases. The CDR3 loop reads CATSRDRGGDIAKNIQYF. CDR3 DNA: TGTGCCACCAGCAGAGATCGGGGGGGCGATATAGCCAAAAACATTCAGTACTTC. Full variable domain (outside the CDR3, taken from reference TRBV15 and TRBJ2-4): DAMVIQNPRYQVTQFGKPVTLSCSQTLNHNVMYWYQQKSSQAPKLLFHYYDKDFNNEADTPDNFQSRRPNTSFCFLDIRSPGLGDTAMYLCATSRDRGGDIAKNIQYFGAGTRLSVL.

The V call is TRBV9, the J call TRBJ2-2, with D uncertain. Germline V CDR1 and CDR2: SGDLS, YYNGEE. The CDR3 is 16 amino acids. The germline V and J ends were trimmed by 2 bases and 2 bases, with 13 bases remaining between them. The CDR3: CASSVQGLGNTGELFF. CDR3 in DNA: TGTGCCAGCAGCGTTCAAGGGCTAGGCAACACCGGGGAGCTGTTTTTT.

This chain uses TRBV7-8 with TRBJ2-1, with D unclear. There are 19 residues in the CDR3. V lost 2 bases and J lost 6, with 26 bases in between. CDR1 is SGHVS and CDR2 is FQNEAQ in the germline V gene. As DNA, the CDR3 is TGTGCCAGCAGCTTACGCCGGAGCACAATTAGGGCTCCCTTCAATGAGCAGTTCTTC. Its translation is CASSLRRSTIRAPFNEQFF.

The rearrangement uses TRBV5-5 and TRBJ2-1; TRBD2 is a possible D gene (6 bases). The V and J ends lost 4 bases and 0 bases respectively, with 14 bases between them. This CDR3 is built from 16 residues. Germline V gene sequence: CDR1 SGHKS, CDR2 YYEKEE (reference sequence). CDR3: CASSQHAGSSYNEQFF. The CDR3 DNA reads TGTGCCAGCAGCCAACACGCGGGGAGCTCCTACAATGAGCAGTTCTTC.

The chain links TRBV4-1 to TRBJ2-1, with a possible D match to TRBD1 (5 bases). Trimming took 0 bases from V and 2 from J, leaving 11 bases between them. Germline V gene data show CDR1 as MGHRA and CDR2 as YSYEKL. The CDR3 is made up of 16 amino acids. The CDR3 spells CASSQEWQGTYNEQFF. The CDR3 DNA reads TGCGCCAGCAGCCAAGAATGGCAGGGTACCTACAATGAGCAGTTCTTC.

The V and J genes are TRBV6-5 and TRBJ2-7; a possible D gene is TRBD2 (6 bases). Germline V gene sequence: CDR1 MNHEY, CDR2 SVGAGI. Trimming cost V 6 bases and J 3 bases, with 12 bases left between them. The CDR3 has 13 amino acids. CDR3 DNA: TGTGCCAGCAGCCGCGGGACGTACTACGAGCAGTACTTC. Encoded protein: CASSRGTYYEQYF.

This clone has a single count. The chain is built from TRBV5-1 and TRBJ2-2; D not resolved. Trimming left V 0 bases short and J 6 bases short, with 9 bases between. The germline gives CDR1 SGHRS, CDR2 YFSETQ. The CDR3 has 14 amino acids. The CDR3 loop reads CASSLATIPGELFF. The CDR3 nucleotides read TGCGCCAGCAGCTTGGCTACGATTCCCGGGGAGCTGTTTTTT.